This paragraph reports one T cell receptor (beta chain). Its antigen is still unknown. 13 Jbeta primers and 60 Vbeta primers were used for the PCR. TCRdb's copy holds only in-frame clones and misses some; the assay was immunoSEQ multiplex PCR. The sample has about 72,000 clones; about 80% are singletons. This sample was taken from a study of cytomegalovirus exposure and HLA in healthy donors. Notes on the study in general: Later work associated fewer than 20,000 TCR beta sequences with HLA alleles at 0.05 false discovery rate. The classifier, whose performance was assessed in both the original and validation cohorts, reportedly diagnosed cytomegalovirus status with high specificity and sensitivity.

The CDR3 has 11 residues. CDR1 is SGHRS and CDR2 is YFSETQ in the germline V gene. V was clipped by 5 bases and J by 1 base, with 4 bases between them. Donors were nominally healthy when sampled, though unrecorded immune exposures were likely. The receptor's source is a man in his forties in good health and CMV-seronegative. Source material: PBMCs. V and J are TRBV5-1 and TRBJ2-7; D remains unclear. CDR3 nucleotides: TGCGCCAGCAGGGAGTCCTACGAGCAGTACTTC. Protein product: CASRESYEQYF.